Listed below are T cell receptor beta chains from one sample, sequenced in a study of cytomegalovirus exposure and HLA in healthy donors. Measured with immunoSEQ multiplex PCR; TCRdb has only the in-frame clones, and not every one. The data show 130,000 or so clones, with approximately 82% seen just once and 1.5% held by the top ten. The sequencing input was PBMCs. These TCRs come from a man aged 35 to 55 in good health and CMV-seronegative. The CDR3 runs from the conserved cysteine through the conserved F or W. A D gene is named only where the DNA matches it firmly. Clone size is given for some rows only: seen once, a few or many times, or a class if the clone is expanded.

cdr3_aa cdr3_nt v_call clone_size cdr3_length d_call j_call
CASSQDISGSYNEQFF TGCGCCAGCAGCCAAGATATAAGCGGCTCCTACAATGAGCAGTTCTTC TRBV4-3 NA 16 NA TRBJ2-1
CASSLTSGSNTEAFF TGCGCCAGCAGCTTGACGAGCGGCTCGAACACTGAAGCTTTCTTT TRBV5-1 NA 15 NA TRBJ1-1
CASSPGTGVQPQHF TGCGCCAGCAGTCCTGGGACAGGGGTTCAGCCCCAGCATTTT TRBV4-3 few 14 TRBD1 TRBJ1-5
CASRPTGNSPLHF TGTGCCAGCAGGCCGACAGGGAATTCACCCCTCCACTTT TRBV7-8 NA 13 TRBD1 TRBJ1-6
CASRLLQGETQPQHF TGTGCCAGCAGGCTCCTACAGGGGGAGACTCAGCCCCAGCATTTT TRBV27 once 15 TRBD1 TRBJ1-5
CASSLGGGRVETQYF TGTGCCAGCAGCTTAGGGGGGGGCAGGGTTGAGACCCAGTACTTC TRBV7-6 few 15 NA TRBJ2-5
CASSPGLARDEQFF TGTGCCAGCAGTCCGGGACTAGCACGGGATGAGCAGTTCTTC TRBV6-5 NA 14 TRBD2 TRBJ2-1
CASSLAGVTEAFF TGTGCCAGCAGCTTAGCAGGGGTCACTGAAGCTTTCTTT TRBV11-2 NA 13 NA TRBJ1-1
CSVRDRDYGYTF TGCAGCGTACGGGACAGGGACTATGGCTACACCTTC TRBV29-1 NA 12 TRBD1 TRBJ1-2
CASSDPGSGANYGYTF TGTGCCAGTAGTGACCCGGGCAGCGGAGCTAACTATGGCTACACCTTC TRBV19 NA 16 NA TRBJ1-2
CASSYLGAVSNQPQHF TGTGCCAGCAGTTACTTAGGGGCGGTAAGCAATCAGCCCCAGCATTTT TRBV6-6 NA 16 NA TRBJ1-5
CASSQPRTGTYGYTF TGCGCCAGCAGCCAACCGCGGACAGGAACCTATGGCTACACCTTC TRBV4-1 NA 15 TRBD1 TRBJ1-2
CASSLSNSYFYGYTF TGTGCCAGCAGCTTAAGTAACAGCTACTTCTATGGCTACACCTTC TRBV7-9 NA 15 NA TRBJ1-2
CASSPPGTSGRGTQYF TGTGCCAGTAGTCCGCCCGGGACTAGCGGGCGGGGGACCCAGTACTTC TRBV19 NA 16 TRBD2 TRBJ2-5
CASRRTGGLNTEAFF TGTGCCAGTAGGCGGACAGGCGGGTTGAACACTGAAGCTTTCTTT TRBV19 NA 15 TRBD1 TRBJ1-1
CASSQDAAGRAGELFF TGCGCCAGCAGCCAAGATGCAGCGGGGAGAGCCGGGGAGCTGTTTTTT TRBV4-3 NA 16 TRBD2 TRBJ2-2
CASSIVTGIDQPQHF TGTGCCAGTAGTATCGTAACAGGCATTGATCAGCCCCAGCATTTT TRBV19 NA 15 NA TRBJ1-5
CASSGRTGSVAEAFF TGCGCCAGCAGCGGAAGGACAGGGTCGGTGGCTGAAGCTTTCTTT TRBV5-1 NA 15 TRBD1 TRBJ1-1
CASSDIRTGGGEAFF TGTGCCAGCAGTGATATTAGGACAGGGGGCGGTGAAGCTTTCTTT TRBV2 NA 15 TRBD1 TRBJ1-1
CASSLMVGAHEQYF TGTGCCAGCAGCTTAATGGTGGGAGCCCACGAGCAGTACTTC TRBV11-2 NA 14 NA TRBJ2-7
CASSYSTPGVTEAFF TGCGCCAGCAGCTACTCAACCCCCGGGGTCACTGAAGCTTTCTTT TRBV5-1 NA 15 NA TRBJ1-1
CATCFTSVAKNIQYF TGTGCCACCTGTTTCACTAGCGTGGCCAAAAACATTCAGTACTTC TRBV15 NA 15 TRBD2 TRBJ2-4